The clone carrying this T cell receptor beta chain was counted a few times. Its antigen is unknown. This entry comes from a study of CD8+CD57+ T cells in acquired aplastic anemia. The overall study: Recorded DNA amounts for sorted CD4+ and CD8+ cells had an average of 3.2 ug. Findings of the study overall: Statistical testing detected no significant gap in CD8+ Simpson's diversity between patients and controls. Between patients and controls, around 27 CD8+ CDR3 sequences were found in common.

Genomic DNA templated the TCR beta VDJ and CDR3 profiling. Each CDR3 protein is one row after TCRdb ran MiXCR on the reads. The sample includes some 120,000 distinct CDR3 sequences, less than 50% of them seen just once. Patients sequenced had flow cytometry evidence of CD8+CD57+ cell expansion. The diagnosis in all patients was severe acquired aplastic anemia. The receptor's source is a human donor with aplastic anemia. Sequencing input: sorted CD4+, CD8+, or CD8+CD57+ T cells (not recorded which) from PBMCs.

The chain's CDR3 is CASSPVRGPDEKLFF. CDR3 bases: TGTGCCAGCTCACCCGTCAGGGGGCCCGATGAAAAACTGTTTTTT. This chain uses TRBV18 with TRBJ1-4; the match to TRBD1 covers 8 bases. The CDR3 runs to 15 residues. CDR1 KGHSH and CDR2 LQKENI come from the germline V gene. The trim removed 3 bases at V and 6 bases at J, leaving 6 bases unmatched.